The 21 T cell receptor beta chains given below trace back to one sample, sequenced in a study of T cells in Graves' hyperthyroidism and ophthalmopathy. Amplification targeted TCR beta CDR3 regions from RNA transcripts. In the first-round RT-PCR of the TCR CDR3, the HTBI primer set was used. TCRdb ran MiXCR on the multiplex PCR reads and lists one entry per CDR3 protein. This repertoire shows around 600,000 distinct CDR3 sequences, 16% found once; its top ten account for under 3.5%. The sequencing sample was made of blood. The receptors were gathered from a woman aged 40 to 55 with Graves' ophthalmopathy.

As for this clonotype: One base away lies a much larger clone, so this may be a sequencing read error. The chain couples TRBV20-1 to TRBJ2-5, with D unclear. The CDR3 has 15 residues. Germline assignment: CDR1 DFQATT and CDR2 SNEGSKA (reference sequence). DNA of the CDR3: TGCAGTGCTGGAGATCCCCGAGGAAGGGAAGAGACCCAGTACTTC. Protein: CSAGDPRGREETQYF.

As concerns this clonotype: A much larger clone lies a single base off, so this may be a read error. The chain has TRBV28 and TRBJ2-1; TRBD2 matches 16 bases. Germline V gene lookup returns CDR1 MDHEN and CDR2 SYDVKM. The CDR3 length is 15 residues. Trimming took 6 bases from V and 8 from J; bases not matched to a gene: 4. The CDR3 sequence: CASRPGLAGGDEQFF. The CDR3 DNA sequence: TGTGCCAGCAGGCCGGGACTAGCGGGAGGGGATGAGCAGTTCTTC.

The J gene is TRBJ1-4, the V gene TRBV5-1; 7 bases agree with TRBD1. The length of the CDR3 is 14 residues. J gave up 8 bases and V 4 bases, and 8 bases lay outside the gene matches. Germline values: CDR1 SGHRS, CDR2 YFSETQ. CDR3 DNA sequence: TGCGCCAGCAGCCTAGGGACAGCGGGGGAAAAACTGTTTTTT. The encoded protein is CASSLGTAGEKLFF.

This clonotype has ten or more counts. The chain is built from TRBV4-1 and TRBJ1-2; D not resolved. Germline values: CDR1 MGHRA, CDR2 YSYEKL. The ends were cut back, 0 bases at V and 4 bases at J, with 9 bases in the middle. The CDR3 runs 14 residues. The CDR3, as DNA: TGCGCCAGCAGCCAAGATCAGGCTAGCTATGGCTACACCTTC. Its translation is CASSQDQASYGYTF.

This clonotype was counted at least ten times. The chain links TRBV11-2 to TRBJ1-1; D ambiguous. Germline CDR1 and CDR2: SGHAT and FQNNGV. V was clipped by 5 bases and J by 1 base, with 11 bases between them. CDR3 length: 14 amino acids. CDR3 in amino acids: CASSLLQRNTEAFF. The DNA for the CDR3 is TGTGCCAGCAGCCTCTTACAGCGGAACACTGAAGCTTTCTTT.

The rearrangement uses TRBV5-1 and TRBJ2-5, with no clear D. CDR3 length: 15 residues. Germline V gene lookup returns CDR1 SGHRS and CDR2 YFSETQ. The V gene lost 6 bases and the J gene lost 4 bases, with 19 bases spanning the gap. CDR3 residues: CASTPGHQVPETQYF. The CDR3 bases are TGCGCCAGCACCCCCGGCCATCAGGTCCCAGAGACCCAGTACTTC.

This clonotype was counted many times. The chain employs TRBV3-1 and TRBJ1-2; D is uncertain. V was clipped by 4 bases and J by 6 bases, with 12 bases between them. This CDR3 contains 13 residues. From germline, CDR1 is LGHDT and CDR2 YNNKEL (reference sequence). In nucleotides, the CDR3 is TGTGCCAGCAGCCTCGGACCCTGGGATGGCTACACCTTC. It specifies CASSLGPWDGYTF.

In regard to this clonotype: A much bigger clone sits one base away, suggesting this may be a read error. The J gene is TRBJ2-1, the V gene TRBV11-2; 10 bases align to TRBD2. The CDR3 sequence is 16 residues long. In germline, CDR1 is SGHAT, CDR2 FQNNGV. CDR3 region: CASSSTTSGKYNEQSF. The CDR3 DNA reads TGTGCCAGCAGCTCAACCACTAGCGGGAAGTACAATGAGCAGTCCTTC.

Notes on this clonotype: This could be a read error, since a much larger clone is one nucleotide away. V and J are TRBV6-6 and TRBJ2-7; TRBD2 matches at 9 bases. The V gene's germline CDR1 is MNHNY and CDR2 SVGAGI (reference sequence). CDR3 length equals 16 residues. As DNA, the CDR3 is TGTGCCAGCAGTTACTCGATTGATAGCGGGAGCTACGGGCAGTACTTC. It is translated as CASSYSIDSGSYGQYF.

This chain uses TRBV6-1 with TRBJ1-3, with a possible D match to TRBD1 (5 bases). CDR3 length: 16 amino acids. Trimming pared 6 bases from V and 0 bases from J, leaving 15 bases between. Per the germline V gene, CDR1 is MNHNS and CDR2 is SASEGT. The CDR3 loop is CASRERDGSSGNTIYF. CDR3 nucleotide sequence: TGTGCCAGCAGGGAAAGGGACGGGAGCTCTGGAAACACCATATATTTT.

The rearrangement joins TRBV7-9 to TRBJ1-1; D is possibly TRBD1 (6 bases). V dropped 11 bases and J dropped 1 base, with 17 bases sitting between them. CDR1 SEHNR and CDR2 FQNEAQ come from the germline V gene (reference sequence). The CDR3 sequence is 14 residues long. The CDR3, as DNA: TGTGCCCTAGGGGGGCCGGGAGGGAACACTGAAGCTTTCTTT. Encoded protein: CALGGPGGNTEAFF.

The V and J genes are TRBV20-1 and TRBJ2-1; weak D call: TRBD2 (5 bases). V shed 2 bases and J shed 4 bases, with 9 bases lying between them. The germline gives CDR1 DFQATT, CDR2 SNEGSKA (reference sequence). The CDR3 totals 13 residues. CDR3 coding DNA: TGCAGTGCTAGACTTCGGACTTACAATGAGCAGTTCTTC. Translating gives CSARLRTYNEQFF.

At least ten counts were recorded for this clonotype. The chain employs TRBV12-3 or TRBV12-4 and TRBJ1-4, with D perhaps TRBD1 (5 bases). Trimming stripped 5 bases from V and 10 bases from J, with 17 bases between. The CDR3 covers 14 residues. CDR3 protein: CASSIGLYGGKLFF. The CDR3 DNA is TGTGCCAGCAGTATAGGACTCTACGGGGGAAAACTGTTTTTT.

Written as DNA, the CDR3 is TGTGCCAGCAGTGGACTAGCGGGAGTTAGGGAGACCCAGTACTTC. Protein sequence: CASSGLAGVRETQYF. The chain links TRBV6-1 to TRBJ2-5, with 12 bases that match TRBD2. Trimming cost V 4 bases and J 5 bases; bases outside gene matches: 5. The CDR3 is 15 residues long. Looked up from germline, CDR1 is MNHNS and CDR2 is SASEGT.

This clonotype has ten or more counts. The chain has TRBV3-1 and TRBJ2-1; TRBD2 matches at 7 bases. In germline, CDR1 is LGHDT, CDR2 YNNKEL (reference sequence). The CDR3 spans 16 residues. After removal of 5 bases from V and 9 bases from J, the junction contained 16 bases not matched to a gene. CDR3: CASSWGLPPPGGEQFF. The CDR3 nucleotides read TGTGCCAGCAGCTGGGGACTGCCACCTCCGGGGGGTGAGCAGTTCTTC.

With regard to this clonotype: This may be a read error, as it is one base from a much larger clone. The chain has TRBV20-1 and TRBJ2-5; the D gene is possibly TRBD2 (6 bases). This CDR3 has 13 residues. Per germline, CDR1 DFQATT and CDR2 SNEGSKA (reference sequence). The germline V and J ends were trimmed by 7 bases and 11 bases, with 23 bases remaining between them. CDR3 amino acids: CSVGGSTKNTQYF. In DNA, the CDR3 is TGCAGTGTTGGGGGGTCCACCAAAAACACTCAGTACTTC.

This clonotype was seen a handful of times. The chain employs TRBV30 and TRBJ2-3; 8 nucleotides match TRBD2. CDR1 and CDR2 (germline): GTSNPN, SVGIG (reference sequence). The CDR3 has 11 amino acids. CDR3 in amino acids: CATGGADTQYF. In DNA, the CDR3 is TGTGCGACCGGGGGGGCAGATACGCAGTATTTT.

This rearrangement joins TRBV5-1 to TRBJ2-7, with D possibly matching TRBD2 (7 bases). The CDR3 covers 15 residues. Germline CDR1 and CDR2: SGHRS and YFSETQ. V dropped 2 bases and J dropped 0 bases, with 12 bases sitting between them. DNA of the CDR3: TGCGCCAGCAGCTTACAGGGAGGGGACTCCTACGAGCAGTACTTC. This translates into CASSLQGGDSYEQYF. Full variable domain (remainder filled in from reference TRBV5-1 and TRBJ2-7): KAGVTQTPRYLIKTRGQQVTLSCSPISGHRSVSWYQQTPGQGLQFLFEYFSETQRNKGNFPGRFSGRQFSNSRSEMNVSTLELGDSALYLCASSLQGGDSYEQYFGPGTRLTVT.

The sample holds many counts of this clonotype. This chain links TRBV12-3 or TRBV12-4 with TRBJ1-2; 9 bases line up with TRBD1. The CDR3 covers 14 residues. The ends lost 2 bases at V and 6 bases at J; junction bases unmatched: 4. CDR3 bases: TGTGCCAGCAGTTTACAGGGACAGGGTGATGGCTACACCTTC. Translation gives CASSLQGQGDGYTF.

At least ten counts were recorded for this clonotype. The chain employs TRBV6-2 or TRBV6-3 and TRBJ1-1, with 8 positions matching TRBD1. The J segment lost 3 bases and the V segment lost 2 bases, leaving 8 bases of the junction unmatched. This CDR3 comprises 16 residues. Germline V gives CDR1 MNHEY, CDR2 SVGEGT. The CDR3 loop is CASSYAAGGGYTEAFF. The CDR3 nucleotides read TGTGCCAGCAGTTACGCGGCAGGGGGCGGGTACACTGAAGCTTTCTTT.

CDR3 sequence: CASSGGTVRGIDEQFF. In nucleotides, the CDR3 is TGTGCCAGCAGCGGGGGGACGGTGAGGGGGATAGATGAGCAGTTCTTC. V usage is TRBV7-2 and J usage is TRBJ2-1; either TRBD1 or TRBD2 may supply D (6 bases each). Germline CDR1 and CDR2: SGHTA and FQGNSA. The length of the CDR3 is 16 residues. Trimming removed 5 bases at V and 8 bases at J, with 22 bases between.